A single sample is the source of the 22 T cell receptor beta chains below, sequenced in a study of T cell changes during pregnancy in multiple sclerosis. Using immunoSEQ multiplex PCR, the repertoire was profiled, and TCRdb retains in-frame clones only, with some absent. The sample consists of 40,000 or so clones, around nine tenths of them appearing once. Sequenced material: CD4+ T cells from peripheral blood mononuclear cells, taken in the first trimester of pregnancy. The receptors derive from a female donor in good health, enrolled as a control in a pregnancy study.

The chain employs TRBV21-1 and TRBJ1-1; the table's D call, TRBD1, was not checked against the DNA. TRBV21-1 is reported as a pseudogene. The CDR3 covers 16 residues. The DNA for the CDR3 is TGTGCCAGCAGCACTCGCCGGACAGGGATGAACACTGAAGCTTTCTTT. Translated, it gives CASSTRRTGMNTEAFF.

The chain uses TRBV9 and TRBJ1-4; TRBD1 might be the D (5 bases). V was trimmed by 4 bases and J by 10 bases, leaving 20 bases between them. There are 15 residues in the CDR3. Germline V gene lookup returns CDR1 SGDLS and CDR2 YYNGEE. The CDR3 DNA reads as TGTGCCAGCAGCTCCACCGGGGCTTCGGGAGGAAAACTGTTTTTT. Translating gives CASSSTGASGGKLFF.

The sample holds one count of this clone. This chain joins TRBV28 and TRBJ1-5; D not certain. V lost 6 bases and J 1 base, leaving 19 bases between the germline ends. CDR1 MDHEN and CDR2 SYDVKM come from the germline V gene. This CDR3 is built from 17 residues. The CDR3: CASSPYRRAGSNQPQHF. CDR3 sequence (DNA): TGTGCCAGCAGCCCTTATCGGAGGGCTGGGAGCAATCAGCCCCAGCATTTT.

J is TRBJ2-6 and V is TRBV9, with D maybe TRBD2 (6 bases). The germline CDR1 and CDR2 sequences are SGDLS and YYNGEE. The CDR3 is made up of 16 amino acids. Trimming removed 4 bases from V and 2 bases from J, with 13 bases in between. CDR3 in amino acids: CASSPRRGPGANVLTF. The DNA for the CDR3 is TGTGCCAGCAGCCCCAGGCGGGGTCCTGGGGCCAACGTCCTGACTTTC.

The chain uses TRBV7-2 and TRBJ1-1; TRBD1 agrees at 9 bases. After removal of 0 bases from V and 1 base from J, the junction contained 12 bases not matched to a gene. The germline gives CDR1 SGHTA, CDR2 FQGNSA. The CDR3 sequence is 19 residues long. The CDR3 bases are TGTGCCAGCAGCTTAGCGTTTCTGGGACAGGGTCTCCGGAACACTGAAGCTTTCTTT. Its protein is CASSLAFLGQGLRNTEAFF.

This chain joins TRBV7-2 and TRBJ2-5, with a tentative D call TRBD1 (7 bases). V was trimmed by 5 bases and J by 4 bases, leaving 20 bases between them. CDR3 length equals 16 residues. CDR1 is SGHTA, CDR2 FQGNSA, per germline. The chain's CDR3 is CASSGPGGYPRETQYF. CDR3 DNA sequence: TGTGCCAGCAGCGGTCCAGGGGGGTATCCTCGAGAGACCCAGTACTTC.

V and J are TRBV4-3 and TRBJ1-2, with 7 bases aligning to TRBD1. Germline trimming cut 3 bases from V and 8 bases from J; bases unmatched to any gene: 9. This CDR3 region has 14 residues. The V gene's germline CDR1 is LGHNA and CDR2 YSLEER. CDR3 sequence reads: CASSQGRTGRGYTF. CDR3 nucleotide sequence: TGCGCCAGCAGCCAGGGACGGACAGGAAGGGGCTACACCTTC.

The chain uses TRBV28 and TRBJ2-5, with 11 positions matching TRBD2. CDR1 and CDR2 (germline): MDHEN, SYDVKM. The J segment lost 0 bases and the V segment lost 6 bases, leaving 9 bases of the junction unmatched. The CDR3 has 17 residues. The CDR3 bases are TGTGCCAGCAGCGGGACTAGCGGCTTAAAGTACCAAGAGACCCAGTACTTC. Its translation: CASSGTSGLKYQETQYF.

The chain combines TRBV19 with TRBJ1-5; TRBD1 agrees at 7 bases. Germline loops: CDR1 LNHDA, CDR2 SQIVND (reference sequence). J lost 0 bases, V lost 9 bases, and 8 bases had no gene match. There are 15 residues in the CDR3. CDR3 nucleotides: TGTGCCAGCAGACAGGGACTGAGTAGCAATCAGCCCCAGCATTTT. Residues: CASRQGLSSNQPQHF.

The chain combines TRBV28 with TRBJ2-5; 10 bases match TRBD2. V lost 8 bases to trimming and J lost 7 bases; unmatched junction nucleotides: 10. Germline assignment: CDR1 MDHEN and CDR2 SYDVKM. The CDR3 is made up of 14 amino acids. The CDR3 sequence is CASGRSGGARTQYF. CDR3 DNA: TGTGCCAGCGGAAGGAGCGGGGGGGCAAGGACCCAGTACTTC. Filled out from reference TRBV28 and TRBJ2-5, the complete variable domain reads DVKVTQSSRYLVKRTGEKVFLECVQDMDHENMFWYRQDPGLGLRLIYFSYDVKMKEKGDIPEGYSVSREKKERFSLILESASTNQTSMYLCASGRSGGARTQYFGPGTRLLVL.

This chain uses TRBV4-1 with TRBJ2-5; 12 bases fit TRBD2. Trimming took 1 base from V and 2 from J; bases not matched to a gene: 11. The CDR3 totals 19 residues. From germline, CDR1 is MGHRA and CDR2 YSYEKL. The CDR3 reads CASSQGASGGALKQETQYF. The CDR3 nucleotides are TGCGCCAGCAGCCAAGGGGCTAGCGGGGGGGCCTTGAAACAAGAGACCCAGTACTTC.

The chain carries TRBV7-2 and TRBJ2-3; 8 bases map to TRBD2. The V gene's germline CDR1 is SGHTA and CDR2 FQGNSA. After removal of 5 bases from V and 2 bases from J, the junction contained 15 bases not matched to a gene. This CDR3 region has 18 residues. DNA of the CDR3: TGTGCCAGCAGCCAAACTCAGAGCGGGGGCGCTAACACAGATACGCAGTATTTT. Residues: CASSQTQSGGANTDTQYF.

This sequence joins TRBV6-5 and TRBJ1-3, with D unresolved. This CDR3 spans 14 amino acids. CDR1 MNHEY and CDR2 SVGAGI come from the germline V gene. V was shortened by 8 bases and J by 4 bases, with 15 bases between the two germline ends. The CDR3 is CASVATITGNTIYF. Here the CDR3 DNA reads TGTGCCAGCGTAGCGACCATTACAGGAAACACCATATATTTT.

This rearrangement joins TRBV6-5 to TRBJ2-3, with D possibly being TRBD1 (5 bases). V lost 6 bases and J lost 2, with 15 bases in between. The CDR3 length is 15 residues. Germline V CDR1 and CDR2: MNHEY, SVGAGI. The CDR3 region has the DNA TGTGCCAGCAGGCGTCAGGGTGTTATCACAGATACGCAGTATTTT. This encodes CASRRQGVITDTQYF.

The J gene is TRBJ1-1, the V gene TRBV7-3; D uncertain. Looked up from germline, CDR1 is SGHTA and CDR2 is FQGTGA. The CDR3 spans 15 residues. Trimming removed 1 base at V and 2 bases at J, with 11 bases between. CDR3 coding DNA: TGTGCCAGCAGCTTAAACCCGGTGTTTAACACTGAAGCTTTCTTT. It yields the protein CASSLNPVFNTEAFF.

This rearrangement joins TRBV6-5 to TRBJ1-6; TRBD1 is a possible D gene (6 bases). The CDR3 contains 15 residues. Looked up from germline, CDR1 is MNHEY and CDR2 is SVGAGI. Deletions cut 6 bases from V and 4 bases from J, with 13 bases between. The CDR3 here is CASSLGQRYNSPLHF. DNA for the CDR3: TGTGCCAGCAGCCTCGGACAGAGATATAATTCACCCCTCCACTTT.

This clone showed up just once. The chain uses TRBV6-5 and TRBJ2-1; D may be TRBD1 (6 bases). Germline CDR1 MNHEY, CDR2 SVGAGI. This CDR3 has 13 residues. The V end lost 0 bases, the J end lost 15 bases, and 15 bases lay between the germline ends. The CDR3 loop is CASSYSRDTLAFF. CDR3 DNA sequence: TGTGCCAGCAGTTACTCCCGGGACACCCTCGCGTTCTTC.

This chain links TRBV5-1 with TRBJ2-7, with 9 bases that match TRBD1. Trimming removed 0 bases from V and 5 bases from J; junction bases left unmatched: 6. The length of the CDR3 is 15 residues. Germline V lookup: CDR1 SGHRS, CDR2 YFSETQ. In nucleotides, the CDR3 is TGCGCCAGCAGCTTGGGGGGACAGGGTATTAACGAGCAGTACTTC. It specifies CASSLGGQGINEQYF.

The rearrangement joins TRBV6-5 to TRBJ1-6; D gene uncertain. Germline V lookup: CDR1 MNHEY, CDR2 SVGAGI. Trimming took 6 bases from V and 0 from J, leaving 3 bases between them. The CDR3 is 13 residues long. The CDR3 spells CASRSSYNSPLHF. CDR3 sequence (DNA): TGTGCCAGCAGGAGCTCCTATAATTCACCCCTCCACTTT.

The chain combines TRBV9 with TRBJ2-3, with a tentative D call TRBD1 (7 bases). Trimming cost V 4 bases and J 2 bases, with 14 bases left between them. The CDR3 consists of 15 residues. The germline gives CDR1 SGDLS, CDR2 YYNGEE. Written as DNA, the CDR3 is TGTGCCAGCAGCTTCACAGGGGACTCCACAGATACGCAGTATTTT. Translating gives CASSFTGDSTDTQYF.

The chain employs TRBV19 and TRBJ2-2; 7 bases align to TRBD1. Germline trimming cut 10 bases from V and 2 bases from J; bases unmatched to any gene: 7. The CDR3 is 14 residues long. Germline lookup yields CDR1 LNHDA and CDR2 SQIVND (reference sequence). CDR3 sequence reads: CAIETGINTGELFF. CDR3 sequence (DNA): TGTGCCATCGAGACAGGGATAAACACCGGGGAGCTGTTTTTT.

This chain joins TRBV28 and TRBJ2-7; 7 nucleotides agree with TRBD1. V was pared by 6 bases and J by 0 bases, with 5 bases of the junction left unmatched. Germline-derived CDR1 and CDR2 are MDHEN and SYDVKM. The CDR3 sequence is 14 residues long. The CDR3 nucleotides are TGTGCCAGCAGCCAGGACAGGAGCTCCTACGAGCAGTACTTC. Translation: CASSQDRSSYEQYF.